This T cell receptor (beta chain) was observed in a study of cytomegalovirus exposure and HLA in healthy donors (dated by TCRdb to about 2017). Study-level background: In an earlier analysis of 587 of the donors, 276 Gb of sequence data and approximately 120 million unique TCR beta sequences from 180 million or so T cells were reported. Around 320 gigabases of sequencing data and around 87 million unique TCR sequences were included in an early release covering several hundred HLA-typed donors. Of the approximately 400 genotyped donors, roughly 80% fell in the genetic ancestry cluster associated with self-reported Caucasian donors. The study aimed to test whether cataloging public T cell receptors could reveal signatures of past pathogen exposure. The T cell repertoires of 550 to 850 subjects were profiled by immunosequencing and related to cytomegalovirus serostatus. In addition to the first cohort of 650 to 750 subjects, a separate validation cohort of 100 to 150 different subjects was used. High-throughput TCR immunosequencing, statistical association of individual TCRs with disease status, and machine learning were combined to predict cytomegalovirus infection status. A later analysis re-examined previously published TCR beta repertoires from just over 650 donors and added high-resolution HLA genotyping to investigate patterns of TCR occurrence. In the later analysis, no new phenotypic data were used to find candidate immune exposures; instead, reliance was placed on TCR beta sequences and their occurrence across donors. To decide whether each TCR beta V gene segment behaved as functional or pseudogenic, an earlier analysis of some 600 of the donors relied on high-throughput TCR beta sequencing. Donor age, sex, ethnicity and CMV serostatus were compiled together with the repertoire data. A later genetic analysis took genome-wide SNP genotypes for about three fifths of the 666 donors and used that subset as a discovery cohort. All discovery cohort repertoires had been generated using a single sequencing platform. Class I and class II HLA loci were covered by the typing at four-digit resolution. The number of typed donors differed by locus: about 620-640 for A, B, C, DRB1 and DQB1; 500 to 550 for DQA1; 606 for DPA1; and roughly 470 for DPB1. Because of strong linkage in the cohort, a handful of DR-DQ haplotypes were treated as single units for association and clustering. Across under 500 genotyped donors of the cohort, an average of roughly 200,000 unique TCR beta nucleotide sequences per donor were sequenced, and approximately 17% of those sequences were non-productive.

Libraries were prepared through the immunoSEQ multiplex PCR assay. A mixture of 60 forward primers for TCR Vbeta segments and 13 reverse primers for TCR Jbeta segments was used in the multiplex PCR. A multiplex PCR assay on genomic DNA amplified the CDR3 region of rearranged TCR beta genes. Amplified TCR beta libraries were sequenced as 87-base-pair reads on the Illumina HiSeq System. Concerning the study's data processing: Across the roughly 700 repertoires, a later analysis counted around 80 million unique TCR beta chains, approximately 12 million of which were shared by at least two donors. Raw reads were error-corrected and collapsed into unique sequences with a nearest-neighbor algorithm that merged closely related sequences to remove PCR and sequencing errors. V, D and J gene segments were assigned by aligning CDR3 sequences to IMGT reference sequences. For a sequence to be retained, at least a six-nucleotide match to both a V gene segment and a J gene segment was required. A rearrangement was called productive if the CDR3 had no stop codons and remained in frame with V and J, and every other rearrangement was called non-productive. Following IMGT convention, CDR3 was defined as the stretch from the second conserved V-encoded cysteine to the conserved J-encoded phenylalanine. In an earlier analysis of around 540 of the donors, sequences lacking an unambiguous match to a single V gene segment were excluded. In an earlier analysis of some 590 of the donors, a V segment was called functional when productive rearrangements were above 56.7%, and segregating when the standard deviation between donors exceeded 5%. A statistical classification framework was developed to diagnose cytomegalovirus status using the catalog of TCR beta chain sequences. A later analysis assigned V and J genes by comparing TCR nucleotide sequences with IMGT/GENE-DB human TR gene sequences. The TCRdist pipeline was used in a later analysis to assign CDR3 sequences and most-parsimonious VDJ recombination scenarios. In a later analysis, each TCR beta chain was defined by its CDR3 amino acid sequence together with its V-gene family, and reads lacking a unique V-gene family were excluded. In a later analysis, fewer than 650 highly shared, low-generation-probability nucleotide sequences were removed to address suspected cross-contamination and a sequencing artifact. For each public chain, a later analysis derived a clonal expansion index from normalized ranks of inferred template counts within each repertoire. A later analysis computed generation probabilities with a VDJ recombination model fitted to out-of-frame rearrangements, and checked the results against IGoR. In a later analysis, hypergeometric tests were used to score TCR-TCR, TCR-HLA and TCR-CMV co-occurrence, with a repertoire-size bias correction applied to TCR pairs. To estimate false discovery rates, a later analysis permuted the HLA or CMV assignments 20 times. In a later analysis, co-occurring TCRs were grouped with DBSCAN, and TCRdist sequence similarity was added when clustering was performed within HLA-allele-positive subsets. Repertoires with fewer than 30,000 or more than 120,000 public chains were left out of co-occurrence clustering, as were four to six repertoires with anomalous nucleotide sharing. TCRdb obtained this table from immuneACCESS and retained in-frame rearrangements with V and J assigned. These tables miss some clones; where compared with another copy, unresolved V genes account for less than half of the shortfall, and the remainder is unexplained. D and trimming were read from the DNA, whereas the V and J calls and clone size are those reported in that table. The sample yields approximately 160,000 clones; 65% to 90% were counted once. 1.9% of the sample goes to the ten largest clones.

Overall study outcomes, separate from this receptor: In a later analysis, HLA-associated TCR beta chains showed more clonal expansion and lower generation probabilities than non-associated chains that were equally common. Linkage disequilibrium might explain the correlated functional status among segregating V segments, but an unknown experimental factor could not be excluded. In a later analysis, most CMV-associated TCR beta chains were found to appear HLA-restricted, with HLA associations seemingly driven largely by CMV exposure. In vitro tests confirmed that a few of the cytomegalovirus-associated TCR beta chains recognize cytomegalovirus antigens. V-gene and J-gene trimming of TCR beta chains was associated with a missense DCLRE1C variant in a later genetic analysis, and the association was replicated in an independent cohort. In this cohort, only TCR beta chains were sequenced, and detectable features were limited by the absence of alpha or paired-chain data. Assigning TCR associations to individual alleles was difficult when HLA alleles, especially DR and DQ, strongly co-occurred. A further reported finding was that TCR beta sequences accurately predicted the HLA-A and HLA-B alleles for most subjects in the first cohort. The sequencing pipeline was judged likely to have produced a cluster of highly shared sequence variants as a technical artifact. In the study, 150 to 200 TCR beta chains were listed as associated with cytomegalovirus. The earlier analysis of some 540 of the donors excluded seventeen rarely observed V segments, including chromosome 9 orphons, because counts were too low. Several of the top co-occurrence clusters appeared to be linked to parvovirus B19, influenza, CMV and Epstein-Barr virus, according to a later analysis. According to a later analysis, TCR association rates differed among HLA loci, with DRB1 alleles showing the most associated TCRs and HLA-C alleles showing the fewest. Specific HLA alleles were associated with 16,951 TCR beta sequences at a false discovery rate of 0.05 in a later analysis. Most TCR sequences were observed very rarely across donors, whereas some public TCRs were present in many individuals. Presence/absence analyses assumed roughly uniform sequencing depth across donors, an assumption that may not hold. HLA typing was unavailable for some donors at each locus, so association tests used only the typed subset. In an earlier analysis of 587 of the donors, most TCR beta V segments appeared in productive rearrangements about 87% or about 30% of the time, broadly matching IMGT annotations. In a later genetic analysis, fewer N-insertions in productive TCRs were reported among donors in an Asian-associated ancestry cluster than the approximately 710-donor mean. Some IMGT-functional V segments, including TRBV6-2 and TRBV6-3, could not be distinguished by the 87-base-pair reads and were therefore excluded. Cytomegalovirus status was reported to be diagnosed by the classifier with high specificity and sensitivity in both the original and validation cohorts. Immune exposure information for the cohort was limited to CMV serostatus. The authors suggested that the approach could potentially be extended to other disease states and immunological phenotypes.

Clipping removes 4 bases from V and 2 bases from J, with 7 as the unmatched junction base count. From the cysteine up to the phenylalanine, the CDR3 has a length of 15 residues. The sequence is cut down to CDR3 DNA, 45 bases in frame from base 1. The cohort was made up of 666 healthy bone marrow donors. Cohort members were all nominally healthy when sampled, although unrecorded immune exposures were likely present. Of the 700 or so cohort members, around 290 had a positive CMV serostatus and approximately 370 had a negative one, while no CMV serostatus was recorded for the donor. Every donor gave a peripheral blood sample, and the peripheral blood mononuclear cells from that sample were used for TCR beta sequencing. The Qiagen DNeasy Blood Extraction Kit was used to extract genomic DNA from the blood cell samples. On this clone itself: The specificity of this receptor is unknown. No base quality values were provided; no much bigger clone lies one nucleotide off.

The sequence was obtained from a human donor in good health. The V and J segments used are TRBV6-7 and TRBJ2-5; 7 bases in between match TRBD1. TRBV6-7 is an open reading frame, and its role is uncertain. The sequenced material came from PBMCs. This receptor carries the CDR3 CASSSQTGLQETQYF. The bases are TGTGCCAGCAGTTCGCAGACAGGGTTACAAGAGACCCAGTACTTC.